Listed here are 11 T cell receptor beta chains from one sample, sequenced in a study of siplizumab effects on memory and regulatory T cells. Data came from immunoSEQ multiplex PCR; TCRdb stores just in-frame clones and leaves some out. The table records about 100,000 clones, about 93% of them present only once. The sample consisted of non-Treg CD4+ T cells sorted from blood. These TCRs come from a human donor in good health.

V usage is TRBV7-6 and J usage is TRBJ1-2; D perhaps matches TRBD1 (6 bases). The CDR3 sequence is 15 residues long. Trimming pared 1 base from V and 4 bases from J, leaving 13 bases between. CDR1 and CDR2 (germline): SGHVS, FNYEAQ. Here the CDR3 reads CASSLVEQGSYGYTF. DNA for the CDR3: TGTGCCAGCAGCTTAGTTGAACAGGGTAGCTATGGCTACACCTTC.

There are a few counts of this clone. The V gene is TRBV6-6, the J gene TRBJ2-3; 9 bases match TRBD1. This CDR3 comprises 15 residues. Germline CDR1 MNHNY, CDR2 SVGAGI (reference sequence). V lost 4 bases and J lost 2; bases outside the gene matches: 4. This CDR3 reads CASSSGQGVTDTQYF. CDR3 sequence (DNA): TGTGCCAGCAGTTCGGGACAGGGCGTCACAGATACGCAGTATTTT.

J is TRBJ2-3 and V is TRBV27; 8 bases agree with TRBD2. CDR3 length: 16 amino acids. V was clipped by 3 bases and J by 2 bases; unmatched bases: 7. Per germline, CDR1 MNHEY and CDR2 SMNVEV (reference sequence). The CDR3 here is CASSLASGSTTDTQYF. The CDR3 DNA is TGTGCCAGCAGTTTGGCAAGCGGGAGTACCACAGATACGCAGTATTTT.

The chain uses TRBV5-1 and TRBJ2-1; maybe TRBD1 (6 bases). The CDR3 runs to 15 residues. The germline V gene encodes CDR1 SGHRS and CDR2 YFSETQ. The germline V and J ends were trimmed by 6 bases and 0 bases, with 13 bases remaining between them. The CDR3 loop reads CASTHDRSSYNEQFF. The CDR3 region has the DNA TGCGCCAGCACCCACGACAGGAGCTCCTACAATGAGCAGTTCTTC.

This chain connects TRBV9 to TRBJ1-3; no reliable D call. Between the trimmed V and J ends, which lost 4 bases and 2 bases, there was a span of 13 bases. Germline values: CDR1 SGDLS, CDR2 YYNGEE. The CDR3 has 15 residues. CDR3 coding DNA: TGTGCCAGCAGCATCGTTCCAATCGCTGGAAACACCATATATTTT. Translating gives CASSIVPIAGNTIYF.

V and J are TRBV27 and TRBJ1-1; weak D call: TRBD1 (5 bases). From germline, CDR1 is MNHEY and CDR2 SMNVEV (reference sequence). Trimming left V 2 bases short and J 0 bases short, with 22 bases between. The CDR3 extends over 19 amino acids. CDR3: CASSLVGAPRRTLNTEAFF. The CDR3 nucleotides are TGTGCCAGCAGTTTAGTAGGGGCCCCGCGACGGACACTGAACACTGAAGCTTTCTTT.

The table lists this clone with a count of one. This chain joins TRBV6-6 and TRBJ2-1, with 8 bases that match TRBD2. The V and J ends lost 2 bases and 9 bases, in that order; junction bases with no gene match: 6. The CDR3 is made up of 14 amino acids. Germline values: CDR1 MNHNY, CDR2 SVGAGI (reference sequence). The CDR3: CASSYPGTSGEQFF. In DNA form, the CDR3 reads TGTGCCAGCAGTTACCCAGGGACTAGTGGTGAGCAGTTCTTC.

The CDR3 region is CASHPGGQNTGELFF. The CDR3 region has the DNA TGTGCCAGCCATCCGGGGGGCCAGAACACCGGGGAGCTGTTTTTT. The rearrangement joins TRBV28 to TRBJ2-2; tentatively, D is TRBD2 (7 bases). This CDR3 comprises 15 residues. V gave up 8 bases and J gave up 1 base, with 14 bases separating them. From germline, CDR1 is MDHEN and CDR2 SYDVKM.

This sequence joins TRBV6-5 and TRBJ1-4, with D perhaps matching TRBD1 (6 bases). The CDR3 has 13 amino acids. V lost 5 bases and J 5 bases, leaving 9 bases between the germline ends. In germline, CDR1 is MNHEY, CDR2 SVGAGI. The CDR3 is CASSTTGNEKLFF. The CDR3 DNA is TGTGCCAGCAGTACGACAGGCAATGAAAAACTGTTTTTT.

This clone was seen a few times. The chain joins TRBV10-3 to TRBJ1-5, with TRBD1 matching 7 bases. The CDR3 is made up of 14 amino acids. Germline V gene data show CDR1 as ENHRY and CDR2 as SYGVKD. Trimming at V came to 5 bases and at J to 5 bases, leaving 6 bases not matched to a gene. The CDR3 here is CAISQRQGDQPQHF. Here the CDR3 DNA reads TGTGCCATCAGTCAGAGACAGGGAGATCAGCCCCAGCATTTT.

V is TRBV7-9 and J is TRBJ2-6; TRBD2 might be the D (6 bases). CDR1 and CDR2 (germline): SEHNR, FQNEAQ (reference sequence). The V and J ends lost 2 bases and 0 bases respectively, with 11 bases between them. The CDR3 has 17 residues. The CDR3 DNA reads TGTGCCAGCAGCTTACTTGCGGGGTACTCTGGGGCCAACGTCCTGACTTTC. Amino acid sequence: CASSLLAGYSGANVLTF.